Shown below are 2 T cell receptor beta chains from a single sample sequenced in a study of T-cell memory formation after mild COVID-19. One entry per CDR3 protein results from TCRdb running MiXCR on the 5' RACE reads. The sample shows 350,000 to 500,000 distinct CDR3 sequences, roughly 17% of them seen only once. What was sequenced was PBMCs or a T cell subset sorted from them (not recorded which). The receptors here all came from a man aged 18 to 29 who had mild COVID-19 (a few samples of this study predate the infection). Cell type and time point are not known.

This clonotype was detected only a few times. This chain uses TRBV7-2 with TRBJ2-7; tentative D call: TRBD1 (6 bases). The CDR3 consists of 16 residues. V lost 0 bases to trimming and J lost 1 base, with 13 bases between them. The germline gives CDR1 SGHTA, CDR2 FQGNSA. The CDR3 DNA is TGTGCCAGCAGCTTAGCCTCAGGGGAAATATCCTACGAGCAGTACGTC. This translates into CASSLASGEISYEQYV.

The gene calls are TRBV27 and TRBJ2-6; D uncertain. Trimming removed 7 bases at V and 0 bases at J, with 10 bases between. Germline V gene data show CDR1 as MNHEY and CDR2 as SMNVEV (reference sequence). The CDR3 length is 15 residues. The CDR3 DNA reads TGTGCCAGCAAGCGACGCTCCTCTGGGGCCAACGTCCTGACTTTC. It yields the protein CASKRRSSGANVLTF.